The subject of this entry is one T cell receptor beta chain. Per the original methods: Amplification with reference gene primers provided the estimates of nucleated cell counts. Data came from immunoSEQ multiplex PCR; TCRdb stores just in-frame clones and leaves some out. The V and J calls and clone size come from that table; D and trimming were worked out from the DNA. This sample has some 700,000 clones, with 90% found just once. The data are from a study of blood T cell repertoires in COVID-19. Study details: The United States, Italy and Spain supplied acute and convalescent COVID-19 samples. Nucleic acid was either cDNA or gDNA, and it came from T cells, B-cell-depleted T cells, or PBMCs.

The J segment lost 8 bases and the V segment lost 1 base, leaving 4 bases of the junction unmatched. CDR1 and CDR2 from the germline V gene are SGHDN and FVKESK. CDR3 length equals 13 residues. The rearrangement joins TRBV14 to TRBJ1-2; TRBD1 aligns across 7 bases. The sequence was obtained from a woman under 30 with acute or convalescent COVID-19. Sequencing used peripheral blood. The CDR3 DNA sequence: TGTGCCAGCAGCCAAGTACAGGGGCAGGGCTACACCTTC. It translates to CASSQVQGQGYTF.